One sample yielded the 5 T cell receptor beta chains listed below, sequenced in a study of blood T cell repertoires in COVID-19. Sequenced by immunoSEQ multiplex PCR; TCRdb stores in-frame clones only, minus some. The sample holds over 85,000 clones; 85% are singletons and the top ten take 3.5% to 4%. Source material: peripheral blood. These receptors all come from a man in his sixties with acute or convalescent COVID-19.

V usage is TRBV19 and J usage is TRBJ2-2, with 7 bases that match TRBD2. The germline V gene encodes CDR1 LNHDA and CDR2 SQIVND (reference sequence). V lost 3 bases, J lost 6 bases, and 7 bases stayed unmatched. This CDR3 has 15 amino acids. CDR3 nucleotides: TGTGCCAGTAGTATGGGGAGGGGAGGGGCCGGGGAGCTGTTTTTT. Its translation: CASSMGRGGAGELFF.

The gene calls are TRBV5-3 and TRBJ2-1; D is possibly TRBD2 (6 bases). TRBV5-3 is annotated as an ORF whose role is uncertain. The CDR3 covers 14 residues. Trimming removed 4 bases from V and 6 bases from J, with 14 bases in between. CDR3 protein: CARSPYRLGNEQFF. The CDR3 DNA reads as TGTGCCAGAAGCCCCTACAGACTAGGCAATGAGCAGTTCTTC.

J is TRBJ1-2 and V is TRBV29-1; 9 bases fit TRBD1. The CDR3 loop spans 15 amino acids. Unmatched junction bases numbered 9, after V lost 3 bases and J lost 4 bases. Germline CDR1 and CDR2: SQVTM and ANQGSEA. CDR3 amino acids: CSVDDRGRIGYGYTF. In nucleotides, the CDR3 is TGCAGCGTTGACGACAGGGGGAGGATAGGCTATGGCTACACCTTC.

The J gene is TRBJ2-7, the V gene TRBV7-8; unclear D gene. Trimming took 2 bases from V and 4 from J, leaving 12 bases between them. The length of the CDR3 is 14 residues. Germline V gives CDR1 SGHVS, CDR2 FQNEAQ. The CDR3 region has the DNA TGTGCCAGCAGCTTAAGTAGTCTCTGGTACGAGCAGTACTTC. Amino acids: CASSLSSLWYEQYF. Full variable domain (remainder filled in from reference TRBV7-8 and TRBJ2-7): GAGVSQSPRYKVAKRGQDVALRCDPISGHVSLFWYQQALGQGPEFLTYFQNEAQLDKSGLPSDRFFAERPEGSVSTLKIQRTQQEDSAVYLCASSLSSLWYEQYFGPGTRLTVT.

This chain links TRBV19 with TRBJ2-3; 10 bases are a match to TRBD2. The CDR3 loop spans 18 amino acids. The trim removed 2 bases at V and 2 bases at J, leaving 10 bases unmatched. Germline CDR1 reads LNHDA; CDR2 reads SQIVND (reference sequence). CDR3 sequence reads: CASSIIQASGGDTDTQYF. Here the CDR3 DNA reads TGTGCCAGTAGTATAATTCAAGCTAGCGGGGGCGACACAGATACGCAGTATTTT.